This T cell receptor beta chain was documented in a study of cytomegalovirus exposure and HLA in healthy donors. Study context: Both the 120 validation repertoires and the 666 first-cohort repertoires used the same platform, as reported by a later analysis.

CDR1 MNHEY and CDR2 SVGAGI come from the germline V gene. CDR3 length: 15 residues. J was trimmed by 3 bases and V by 6 bases; bases with no gene match: 6. Sequenced by immunoSEQ multiplex PCR; TCRdb stores in-frame clones only, minus some. This table has 30,000 to 40,000 clones, 85% to 95% appearing once. The source is a man aged 18 to 30 in good health and CMV-seronegative. The chain employs TRBV6-5 and TRBJ2-1; the match to TRBD2 covers 9 bases. Sequenced: PBMCs. The CDR3 loop reads CASSPTSGVYNEQFF. CDR3 bases: TGTGCCAGCAGCCCGACTAGCGGCGTCTACAATGAGCAGTTCTTC.